What follows are 12 T cell receptor beta chains derived from one specimen sequenced in a study of blood T cells in healthy people across ages. The second PCR ran about 6 to 12 cycles with a sample-barcoded 5' primer and J-beta primers. MiXCR was run by TCRdb on the 5' RACE reads, yielding one entry per CDR3 protein. The sample lists fewer than 900,000 distinct CDR3 sequences; roughly 43% were seen once. The specimen sequenced was blood. The receptors come from a woman in her fifties or sixties in good health.

J is TRBJ2-3 and V is TRBV6-2 or TRBV6-3; D ambiguous. This CDR3 is 13 amino acids long. Germline-derived CDR1 and CDR2 are MNHEY and SVGEGT. V was clipped by 7 bases and J by 2 bases, with 10 bases between them. Here the CDR3 DNA reads TGTGCCAGCAATATGGGGATCACAGATACGCAGTATTTT. It yields the protein CASNMGITDTQYF.

This clonotype has just a few counts. This chain connects TRBV7-6 to TRBJ2-5, with 8 bases fitting TRBD2. Germline lookup yields CDR1 SGHVS and CDR2 FNYEAQ. The V gene end was trimmed by 2 bases and the J gene end by 2 bases; junction bases not matched to a gene: 10. The CDR3 loop spans 17 amino acids. CDR3 residues: CASSLLLLTSGQETQYF. The CDR3 DNA follows: TGTGCCAGCAGCTTACTTCTTCTCACTAGCGGTCAAGAGACCCAGTACTTC. Looking up the rest from reference TRBV7-6 and TRBJ2-5 gives the full variable domain: GAGVSQSPRYKVTKRGQDVALRCDPISGHVSLYWYRQALGQGPEFLTYFNYEAQQDKSGLPNDRFSAERPEGSISTLTIQRTEQRDSAMYRCASSLLLLTSGQETQYFGPGTRLLVL.

This chain uses TRBV20-1 with TRBJ1-6; no reliable D call. The germline CDR1 and CDR2 sequences are DFQATT and SNEGSKA (reference sequence). This CDR3 has 16 amino acids. The V and J ends lost 2 bases and 7 bases respectively, with 18 bases between them. In nucleotides, the CDR3 is TGCAGTGCTAGAAATGAATGGGCATTGGAGAATTCACCCCTCCACTTT. It codes for CSARNEWALENSPLHF.

The chain couples TRBV10-3 to TRBJ1-2, with D unresolved. The CDR3 is 13 residues long. CDR1 is ENHRY and CDR2 is SYGVKD in the germline V gene. The germline V and J ends were trimmed by 0 bases and 2 bases, with 4 bases remaining between them. The CDR3 loop is CAISESRNYGYTF. In DNA, the CDR3 is TGTGCCATCAGTGAGTCACGGAACTATGGCTACACCTTC.

The V and J genes are TRBV9 and TRBJ1-2; D ambiguous. V was clipped by 0 bases and J by 0 bases, with 12 bases between them. Germline values: CDR1 SGDLS, CDR2 YYNGEE. The CDR3 extends over 16 amino acids. The DNA for the CDR3 is TGTGCCAGCAGCGTAGCCGCCGGGAGAGCTAACTATGGCTACACCTTC. Translation: CASSVAAGRANYGYTF.

This clonotype was seen only a few times. The chain employs TRBV6-2 or TRBV6-3 and TRBJ1-1; 8 bases match TRBD1. The V and J ends lost 2 bases and 5 bases, in that order; junction bases with no gene match: 13. Germline V CDR1 and CDR2: MNHEY, SVGEGT. This CDR3 comprises 17 residues. The CDR3, as DNA: TGTGCCAGCAGTTACCCATCAACCACAGGGGGTAGGACTGAAGCTTTCTTT. It translates to CASSYPSTTGGRTEAFF.

The V call is TRBV9, the J call TRBJ2-7; D is perhaps TRBD2 (6 bases). The V gene lost 2 bases and the J gene lost 3 bases, with 12 bases spanning the gap. There are 14 residues in the CDR3. Germline V CDR1 and CDR2: SGDLS, YYNGEE. This CDR3 reads CASSVMAGNYEQYF. As DNA, the CDR3 is TGTGCCAGCAGCGTGATGGCGGGGAACTACGAGCAGTACTTC.

This clonotype appeared a single time. The chain carries TRBV6-1 and TRBJ2-1; the D gene is possibly TRBD1 (6 bases). The closer fit of TRBJ2-7 to the DNA end suggests the J call may be wrong. The germline gives CDR1 MNHNS, CDR2 SASEGT. This CDR3 spans 16 amino acids. CDR3 coding DNA: TGTGCCAGCAGCCTGGGACACTCGAGCTCCTACAATGAGCAGTACTTC. It translates to CASSLGHSSSYNEQYF.

This clonotype came up a few times. V usage is TRBV27 and J usage is TRBJ2-5; 8 positions agree with TRBD1. Germline V gene sequence: CDR1 MNHEY, CDR2 SMNVEV (reference sequence). V lost 3 bases, J lost 4 bases, and 7 bases stayed unmatched. This CDR3 comprises 15 residues. Written as DNA, the CDR3 is TGTGCCAGCAGTTTTCATTCAGGGGGCATAGAGACCCAGTACTTC. It encodes CASSFHSGGIETQYF.

The CDR3 reads CASSWGGSNQPQHF. For the CDR3, the DNA is TGTGCCAGCAGCTGGGGGGGGAGCAATCAGCCCCAGCATTTT. This rearrangement joins TRBV13 to TRBJ1-5, with D perhaps TRBD1 (5 bases). The CDR3 length is 14 residues. The germline CDR1 and CDR2 sequences are PRHDT and FYEKMQ (reference sequence). Trimming removed 4 bases at V and 1 base at J, with 8 bases between.

This clonotype has a handful of counts. The CDR3 loop reads CASSPKGNQPQHF. The CDR3 bases are TGTGCCAGCAGCCCAAAGGGGAATCAGCCCCAGCATTTT. The V and J genes are TRBV27 and TRBJ1-5, with D maybe TRBD1 (5 bases). V gave up 6 bases and J gave up 4 bases, with 10 bases separating them. Germline-derived CDR1 and CDR2 are MNHEY and SMNVEV (reference sequence). This CDR3 comprises 13 residues.

This clonotype was counted only a few times. The chain recombines TRBV24-1 with TRBJ2-5; 12 bases are shared with TRBD1. Germline CDR1 reads KGHDR; CDR2 reads SFDVKD. The CDR3 runs 16 residues. V shed 3 bases, J shed 2 bases, and the junction held 3 bases outside the gene matches. The CDR3 loop reads CATSDAGQGAQETQYF. CDR3 DNA: TGTGCCACCAGTGATGCGGGACAGGGGGCTCAAGAGACCCAGTACTTC.